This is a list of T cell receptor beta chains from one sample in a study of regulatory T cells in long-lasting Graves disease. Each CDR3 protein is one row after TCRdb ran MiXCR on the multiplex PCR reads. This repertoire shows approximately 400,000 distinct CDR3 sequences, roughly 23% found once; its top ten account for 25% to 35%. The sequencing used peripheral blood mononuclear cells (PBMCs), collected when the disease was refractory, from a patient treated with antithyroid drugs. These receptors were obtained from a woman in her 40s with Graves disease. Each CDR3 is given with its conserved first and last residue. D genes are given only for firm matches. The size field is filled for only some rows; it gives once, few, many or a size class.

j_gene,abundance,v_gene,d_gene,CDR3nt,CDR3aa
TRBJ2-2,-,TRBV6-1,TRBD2,TGTGCCAGCAGATCGATAGCGGGAGGGCCCCCCGGGGAGCTGTTTTTT,CASRSIAGGPPGELFF
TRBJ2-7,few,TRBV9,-,TGTGCCAGCAGCTCACAGGACGAGCAGTACTTC,CASSSQDEQYF
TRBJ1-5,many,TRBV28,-,TGTGCCAGCAGTTTATCGGGGGGAACAGGCCTTCAGCATTTT,CASSLSGGTGLQHF
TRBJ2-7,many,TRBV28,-,TGTGCCAGCAGTTTTGATAGAACTCAGTGGGACTACGAGCAGTACTTC,CASSFDRTQWDYEQYF
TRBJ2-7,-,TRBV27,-,TGTGCCAGCAGTATCCTAAACTACGAGCAGTACTTC,CASSILNYEQYF
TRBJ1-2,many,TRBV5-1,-,TGCGCCAGCAGCTGGGACGGGGAACCCCATCACGGCTACACCTTC,CASSWDGEPHHGYTF
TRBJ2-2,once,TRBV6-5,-,TGTGCCAGCAGTTACGCGGGTGCGACCGGGGAGCTGTTTTTT,CASSYAGATGELFF
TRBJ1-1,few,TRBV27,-,TGTGCCAGCATAGGGATGGGAGACACTGAAGCTTTCTTT,CASIGMGDTEAFF
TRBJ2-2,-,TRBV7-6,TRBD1,TGTGCCAGCAGCCCCCTCCCCTTAGGACAGGGGGTCGGGGAGCTGTTTTTT,CASSPLPLGQGVGELFF
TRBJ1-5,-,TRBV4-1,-,TGCGCCAGCAGCCAAGTGAGAGGGGTGTTGGGCAATCAGCCCCAGCATTTT,CASSQVRGVLGNQPQHF
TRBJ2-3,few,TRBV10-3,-,TGTGCCATCAACCCTAGGGACACAGATACGCAGTATTTT,CAINPRDTDTQYF
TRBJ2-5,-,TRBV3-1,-,TGTGCCAGCAGCTCGGAAGGGGCAGTCAGCGAGACCCAGTACTTC,CASSSEGAVSETQYF
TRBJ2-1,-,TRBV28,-,TGTGCCAGCAGCCCCTTGACAGGCTATAATGAGCAGTTCTTC,CASSPLTGYNEQFF
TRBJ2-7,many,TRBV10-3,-,TGTGCCATCAGTGAGTCAGGGCGGGAATACTCCTACGAGCAGTACTTC,CAISESGREYSYEQYF
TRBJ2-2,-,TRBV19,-,TGTGCCAGTAGCTCCTTATCGAACACCGGGGAGCTGTTTTTT,CASSSLSNTGELFF
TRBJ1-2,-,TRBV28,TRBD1,TGTGCCAGCAGTTTAGGGAGGGGGCCTGGCTATGGCTACACCTTC,CASSLGRGPGYGYTF
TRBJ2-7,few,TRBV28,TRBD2,TGTGCCAGCAGGGGGGGGACTAGCGGGAGATCTGTGTGGTACGAGCAGTACTTC,CASRGGTSGRSVWYEQYF
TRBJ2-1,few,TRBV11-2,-,TGTGCCAGCAGCCCGACGCGGGACAATGAGCAGTTCTTC,CASSPTRDNEQFF
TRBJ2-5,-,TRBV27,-,TGTGCCAGCAGCGGGTTTGGGACCCAGTACTTC,CASSGFGTQYF
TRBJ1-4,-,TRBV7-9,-,TGTGCCAGCAGTCGGGACCCTCGGGAGGAAAAACTGTTTTTT,CASSRDPREEKLFF
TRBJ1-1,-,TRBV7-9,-,TGTGCCAGCAGCTTCCGTCGGGGGCTGAACACTGAAGCTTTCTTT,CASSFRRGLNTEAFF
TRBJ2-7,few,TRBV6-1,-,TGTGCCTCCGCCCGGGACGGGTCCTACGAGCAGTACTTC,CASARDGSYEQYF
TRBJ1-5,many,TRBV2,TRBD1,TGTGCCATCCGGGACAGGCTGAATCAGCCCCAGCATTTT,CAIRDRLNQPQHF
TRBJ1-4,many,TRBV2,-,TGTGCCAGCAGTGGATGGGTTACCAATGAAAAACTGTTTTTT,CASSGWVTNEKLFF
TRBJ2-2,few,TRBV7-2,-,TGTGCCAGCAGCTCACAGGGATCCGGGGAGCTGTTTTTT,CASSSQGSGELFF
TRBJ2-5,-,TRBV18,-,TGTGCCAGCTCACCACCGGTAGGGAGTTACCAAGAGACCCAGTACTTC,CASSPPVGSYQETQYF
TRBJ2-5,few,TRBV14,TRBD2,TGTGCCAGCGGCCCGGGCGGGACTAGCTGGGAGACCCAGTACTTC,CASGPGGTSWETQYF
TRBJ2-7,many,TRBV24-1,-,TGTGCCACCAGTGCCGGCAGTACCTACGAGCAGTACTTC,CATSAGSTYEQYF
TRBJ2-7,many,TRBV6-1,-,TGTGCCAGCAGCCCAGAGCGGAGAGGGTCCTACGAGCAGTACTTC,CASSPERRGSYEQYF
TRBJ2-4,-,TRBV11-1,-,TGTGCCAGCAGCCTTGAGGGACTTAGCATTCAGTACTTC,CASSLEGLSIQYF
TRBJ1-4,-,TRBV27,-,TGTGCCAGCAGCCCCCCTGGGGCCGCCACTAATGAAAAACTGTTTTTT,CASSPPGAATNEKLFF
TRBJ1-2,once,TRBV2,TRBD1,TGTGCCAGCAGCCCCACGCAGGGGGCCTGGGAAGGCTACACCTTC,CASSPTQGAWEGYTF
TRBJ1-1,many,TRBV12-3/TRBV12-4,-,TGTGCCAGCAGTCAAAACGCAGGGGTTACTGAAGCTTTCTTT,CASSQNAGVTEAFF
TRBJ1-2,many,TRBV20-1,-,TGCAGTGCTAGCGTCAGTCACGACTATGGCTACACCTTC,CSASVSHDYGYTF
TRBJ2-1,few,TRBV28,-,TGTGCCAGCAGTTTTCTCGGGACAGTAATTACTAGCCGCTCCTACAATGAGCAGTTCTTC,CASSFLGTVITSRSYNEQFF
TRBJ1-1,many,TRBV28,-,TGTGCCAGCAGTTTCCAGACGTCCACTGAAGCTTTCTTT,CASSFQTSTEAFF
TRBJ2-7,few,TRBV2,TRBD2,TGTGCCAGCATCCACGGGGGGGTTCGCGAGCAGTACTTC,CASIHGGVREQYF
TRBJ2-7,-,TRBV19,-,TGTGCCAGTAGTATAGCCCCGCGATCTTACGAGCAGTACTTC,CASSIAPRSYEQYF
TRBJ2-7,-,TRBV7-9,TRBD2,TGTGCCAGCAGCTTACCGGGACTAGCGGGAGCGTACCGCTACGAGCAGTACTTC,CASSLPGLAGAYRYEQYF
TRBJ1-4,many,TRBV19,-,TGTGCCAGTAGTGCAACAATCGGAGCTAATGAAAAACTGTTTTTT,CASSATIGANEKLFF
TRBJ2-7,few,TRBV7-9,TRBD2,TGTGCCAGCAGCTTAGGTGGAGCGCTAGCGGGAGGGTACTTC,CASSLGGALAGGYF
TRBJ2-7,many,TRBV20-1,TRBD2,TGCAGTGCGAAGAAACGCGGGAGAACCGCCTACGAGCAGTACTTC,CSAKKRGRTAYEQYF
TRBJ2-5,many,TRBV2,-,TGTGCCAGCACCCTTGGCCTTCAAGAGACCCAGTACTTC,CASTLGLQETQYF
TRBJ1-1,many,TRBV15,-,TGTGCCACCAGCAGAGATTACTCCGGGTTTCATCCGAACACTGAAGCTTTCTTT,CATSRDYSGFHPNTEAFF
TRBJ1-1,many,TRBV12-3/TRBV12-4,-,TGTGCCAGCACCGCCTTGGGCGCGGGCAACACTGAAGCTTTCTTT,CASTALGAGNTEAFF
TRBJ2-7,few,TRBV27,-,TGTGCCAGCTCACCAAGCACGGTTTTGGATGACTACGAGCAGTACTTC,CASSPSTVLDDYEQYF
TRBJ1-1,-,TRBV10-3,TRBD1,TGTGCCGTCAGTGGGATGGGCAGGGGGGCAGTAACTGAAGCTTTCTTT,CAVSGMGRGAVTEAFF
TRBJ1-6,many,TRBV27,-,TGTGCCAGCAGAGCAGGGGCAGGTTCACCCCTCCACTTT,CASRAGAGSPLHF
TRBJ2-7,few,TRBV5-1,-,TGCGCCAGCAGCTTGGAAATCCTGGACCGACTCTCCTACGAGCAGTACTTC,CASSLEILDRLSYEQYF
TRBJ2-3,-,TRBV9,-,TGTGCCAGCAGCGCCGCAAATCTAGGTACAGATACGCAGTATTTT,CASSAANLGTDTQYF
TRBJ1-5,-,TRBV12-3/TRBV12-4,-,TGTGCCAGCAGTTTGGGGGTCTGGGATCAGCCCCAGCATTTT,CASSLGVWDQPQHF
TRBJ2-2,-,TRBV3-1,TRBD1,TGTGCCAGCAGCAAAGGACAGGTTTTGAACACCGGGGAGCTGTTTTTT,CASSKGQVLNTGELFF
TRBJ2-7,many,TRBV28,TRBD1,TGTGCCAGCAAGACAGGGTTCACCGAGCAGTACTTC,CASKTGFTEQYF
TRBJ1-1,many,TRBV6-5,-,TGTGCCAGCAGTTCTTACAGATACACTGAAGCTTTCTTT,CASSSYRYTEAFF
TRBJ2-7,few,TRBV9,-,TGTGCCAGCAGCCCCGACAAGAGGGGAGGCTACGAGCAGTACTTC,CASSPDKRGGYEQYF
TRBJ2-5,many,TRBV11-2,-,TGTGCCAGCAGCTTAGTGACCGGGCAAGAGACCCAGTACTTC,CASSLVTGQETQYF
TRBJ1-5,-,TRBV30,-,TGTGCCTGGAGTGTACTTCGCGCACGACATGGGTGGCCCCAGCATTTT,CAWSVLRARHGWPQHF
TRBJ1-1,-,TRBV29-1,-,TGCAGCGTTGGGCAAGGAGCTGAAGCTTTCTTT,CSVGQGAEAFF
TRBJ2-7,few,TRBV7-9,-,TGTGCCAGCAGCCCGGAGGGGCCTCGGGGGATATACGAGCAGTACTTC,CASSPEGPRGIYEQYF
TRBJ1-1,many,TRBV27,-,TGTGCCAGCAGTTTCGGGGGGCGAACTGTTGCTTTCTTT,CASSFGGRTVAFF